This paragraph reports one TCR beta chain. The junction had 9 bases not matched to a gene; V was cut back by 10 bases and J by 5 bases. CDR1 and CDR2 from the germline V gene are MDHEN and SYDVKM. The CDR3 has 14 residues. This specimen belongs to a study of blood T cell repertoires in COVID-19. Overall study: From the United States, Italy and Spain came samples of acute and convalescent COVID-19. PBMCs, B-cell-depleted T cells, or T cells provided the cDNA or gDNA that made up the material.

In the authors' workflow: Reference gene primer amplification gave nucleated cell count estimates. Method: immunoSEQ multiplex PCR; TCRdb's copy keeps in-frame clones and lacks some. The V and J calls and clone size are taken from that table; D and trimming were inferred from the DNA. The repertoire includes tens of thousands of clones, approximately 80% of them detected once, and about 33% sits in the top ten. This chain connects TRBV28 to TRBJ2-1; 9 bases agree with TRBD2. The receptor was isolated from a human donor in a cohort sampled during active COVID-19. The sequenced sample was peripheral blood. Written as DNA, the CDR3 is TGTGCCACCCTTACTAGCGGGCGCCACAATGAGCAGTTCTTC. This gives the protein CATLTSGRHNEQFF. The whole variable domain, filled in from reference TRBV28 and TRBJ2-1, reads DVKVTQSSRYLVKRTGEKVFLECVQDMDHENMFWYRQDPGLGLRLIYFSYDVKMKEKGDIPEGYSVSREKKERFSLILESASTNQTSMYLCATLTSGRHNEQFFGPGTRLTVL.